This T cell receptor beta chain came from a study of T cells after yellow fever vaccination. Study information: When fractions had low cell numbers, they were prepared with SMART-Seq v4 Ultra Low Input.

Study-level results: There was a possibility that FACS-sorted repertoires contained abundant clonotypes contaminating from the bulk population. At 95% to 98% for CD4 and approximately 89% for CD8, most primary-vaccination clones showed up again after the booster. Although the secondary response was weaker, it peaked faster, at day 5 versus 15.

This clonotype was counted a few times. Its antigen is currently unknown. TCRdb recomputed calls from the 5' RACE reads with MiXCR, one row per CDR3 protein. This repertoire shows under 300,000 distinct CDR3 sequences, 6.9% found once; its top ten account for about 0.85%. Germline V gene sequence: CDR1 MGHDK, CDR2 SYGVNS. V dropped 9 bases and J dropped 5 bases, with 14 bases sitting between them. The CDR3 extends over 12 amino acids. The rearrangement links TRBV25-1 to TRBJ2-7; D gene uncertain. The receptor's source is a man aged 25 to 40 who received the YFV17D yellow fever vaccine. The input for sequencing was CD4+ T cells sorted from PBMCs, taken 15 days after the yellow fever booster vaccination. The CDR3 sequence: CARGMWVNEQYF. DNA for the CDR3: TGTGCCAGAGGGATGTGGGTAAACGAGCAGTACTTC.